This passage covers 24 T cell receptor beta chains from one sample sequenced in a study of Ad26.COV2.S vaccination and SARS-CoV-2 variants. Clones were sequenced by immunoSEQ multiplex PCR, and TCRdb holds only the in-frame ones, with some missing. The data hold approximately 97,000 clones, with less than 85% observed a single time. The input for sequencing was peripheral blood, taken after recovery from COVID-19. The receptor source for this set is a human donor who had recovered from COVID-19.

J is TRBJ1-3 and V is TRBV4-2; D unclear. From germline, CDR1 is LGHNA and CDR2 YNFKEQ. Trimming cost V 0 bases and J 0 bases, with 6 bases left between them. This CDR3 spans 15 amino acids. CDR3: CASSQDGDSGNTIYF. The DNA for the CDR3 is TGTGCCAGCAGCCAAGACGGCGACTCTGGAAACACCATATATTTT.

J is TRBJ1-4 and V is TRBV28, with D perhaps matching TRBD1 (6 bases). V dropped 4 bases and J dropped 8 bases, with 17 bases sitting between them. Per germline, CDR1 MDHEN and CDR2 SYDVKM. This CDR3 has 15 amino acids. The CDR3 here is CASSSHPGVGEKLFF. The CDR3 DNA reads TGTGCCAGCAGTTCGCATCCAGGGGTGGGGGAAAAACTGTTTTTT.

This clone was detected only once. The chain employs TRBV11-2 and TRBJ1-1; unclear D gene. This CDR3 is 13 amino acids long. Trimming pared 1 base from V and 5 bases from J, leaving 8 bases between. Germline V gene lookup returns CDR1 SGHAT and CDR2 FQNNGV. CDR3 amino acids: CASSLGYRTEAFF. The CDR3 DNA is TGTGCCAGCAGCTTAGGGTATCGGACTGAAGCTTTCTTT.

The gene calls are TRBV19 and TRBJ2-1; 7 positions agree with TRBD2. V dropped 1 base and J dropped 0; count of bases not matched to a gene: 6. This CDR3 has 17 amino acids. Germline V gene data show CDR1 as LNHDA and CDR2 as SQIVND (reference sequence). CDR3 in DNA: TGTGCCAGTAGTATAGGGAGGCTAGCGGTCTCCTACAATGAGCAGTTCTTC. This sequence encodes CASSIGRLAVSYNEQFF.

The chain joins TRBV2 to TRBJ2-4; D not certain. V gave up 0 bases and J gave up 9 bases, with 6 bases separating them. This CDR3 has 12 amino acids. Germline CDR1 is SNHLY and CDR2 is FYNNEI. CDR3 nucleotide sequence: TGTGCCAGCAGTGAAGCGCCCGTCATTCAGTACTTC. Residues: CASSEAPVIQYF.

V gene TRBV5-4 combines with J gene TRBJ1-4, with a weak D call TRBD1 (6 bases). The V gene's germline CDR1 is SGHNT and CDR2 YYREEE (reference sequence). Trimming left V 4 bases short and J 8 bases short, with 24 bases between. The CDR3 runs 17 residues. The CDR3 DNA is TGTGCCAGCAGCCCCGGCCAGGACAGTTGGTCCCGCGAAAAACTGTTTTTT. This gives the protein CASSPGQDSWSREKLFF. The full variable domain, completed using reference TRBV5-4 and TRBJ1-4, is ETGVTQSPTHLIKTRGQQVTLRCSSQSGHNTVSWYQQALGQGPQFIFQYYREEENGRGNFPPRFSGLQFPNYSSELNVNALELDDSALYLCASSPGQDSWSREKLFFGSGTQLSVL.

J is TRBJ2-2 and V is TRBV7-2; D possibly corresponds to TRBD1 (6 bases). The CDR3 is 17 residues long. Trimming left V 0 bases short and J 4 bases short, with 15 bases between. The V gene's germline CDR1 is SGHTA and CDR2 FQGNSA. The CDR3 nucleotides are TGTGCCAGCAGCTTAGCCCCCGGGACAAGAACCACCGGGGAGCTGTTTTTT. This translates into CASSLAPGTRTTGELFF.

The CDR3, as DNA: TGTGCCAGCTCCCCTCTAGCGGGGGGCACCTACGAGCAGTACTTC. Translation: CASSPLAGGTYEQYF. The chain employs TRBV6-5 and TRBJ2-7; 11 bases align to TRBD2. Germline CDR1 is MNHEY and CDR2 is SVGAGI. Trimming at V came to 8 bases and at J to 2 bases, leaving 8 bases not matched to a gene. This CDR3 contains 15 residues.

The rearrangement joins TRBV27 to TRBJ2-5; possibly TRBD2 for D (5 bases). V was pared by 4 bases and J by 2 bases, with 11 bases between. Germline V lookup: CDR1 MNHEY, CDR2 SMNVEV (reference sequence). This CDR3 region has 14 residues. CDR3 amino acids: CASSSLRGQETQYF. The CDR3 DNA reads as TGTGCCAGCAGTTCTCTCCGGGGACAAGAGACCCAGTACTTC.

V usage is TRBV7-2 and J usage is TRBJ1-1, with D maybe TRBD1 (5 bases). V was pared by 3 bases and J by 0 bases, with 17 bases between. The CDR3 is made up of 17 amino acids. Germline assignment: CDR1 SGHTA and CDR2 FQGNSA. CDR3 in DNA: TGTGCCAGCAGCTTGTCGGTGCGACAGACTGTGAACACTGAAGCTTTCTTT. Residues: CASSLSVRQTVNTEAFF.

The J gene is TRBJ2-7, the V gene TRBV28, with unresolved D. The CDR3 is 11 amino acids. Germline CDR1 MDHEN, CDR2 SYDVKM. The ends were cut back, 1 base at V and 5 bases at J, with 3 bases in the middle. The CDR3 loop reads CASSLFNEQYF. The CDR3 region has the DNA TGTGCCAGCAGTTTATTCAACGAGCAGTACTTC.

J is TRBJ1-2 and V is TRBV2; 7 nucleotides agree with TRBD1. Trimming at V came to 6 bases and at J to 4 bases, leaving 5 bases not matched to a gene. Germline CDR1 SNHLY, CDR2 FYNNEI. CDR3 size: 13 residues. The CDR3 coding sequence is TGTGCCAGCAGGGGACAGCCCTTCTATGGCTACACCTTC. This sequence encodes CASRGQPFYGYTF.

This clone turned up a few times. This chain connects TRBV12-5 to TRBJ1-3; D gene ambiguous. The CDR3 length is 14 residues. Germline V CDR1 and CDR2: LGHNT, FRNRAP. The germline V and J ends were trimmed by 9 bases and 0 bases, with 12 bases remaining between them. The CDR3 DNA is TGTGCTAGAAAAGCCACCTTCTCTGGAAACACCATATATTTT. Translated: CARKATFSGNTIYF.

The chain uses TRBV5-4 and TRBJ1-4; the D gene is possibly TRBD1 (5 bases). With 2 bases removed from V and 8 bases from J, the gap between germline ends came to 19 bases. Germline-derived CDR1 and CDR2 are SGHNT and YYREEE (reference sequence). CDR3 length: 16 residues. The CDR3 region is CASSFDGHRGGEKLFF. The CDR3, as DNA: TGTGCCAGCAGCTTTGATGGACATAGGGGAGGCGAAAAACTGTTTTTT.

The chain joins TRBV11-2 to TRBJ2-5; D not resolved. Trimming removed 2 bases at V and 5 bases at J, with 9 bases between. Germline loops: CDR1 SGHAT, CDR2 FQNNGV. This CDR3 is 13 amino acids long. CDR3 protein: CASSLMLGETQYF. The CDR3 nucleotides are TGTGCCAGCAGCTTAATGTTGGGGGAGACCCAGTACTTC. The complete variable domain, with remaining parts taken from reference TRBV11-2 and TRBJ2-5, reads EAGVAQSPRYKIIEKRQSVAFWCNPISGHATLYWYQQILGQGPKLLIQFQNNGVVDDSQLPKDRFSAERLKGVDSTLKIQPAKLEDSAVYLCASSLMLGETQYFGPGTRLLVL.

This chain uses TRBV5-1 with TRBJ2-3, with 7 positions matching TRBD1. Losses at the gene ends were 4 bases for V and 6 bases for J; bases not matched to a gene: 17. Germline V gene data show CDR1 as SGHRS and CDR2 as YFSETQ. This CDR3 is 17 amino acids long. This chain's CDR3 is CASSPHADRALRDTQYF. The DNA of the CDR3 is TGCGCCAGCAGCCCCCATGCCGACAGGGCGCTCCGGGATACGCAGTATTTT.

The chain uses TRBV5-1 and TRBJ1-6, with D hard to call. The CDR3 contains 14 residues. The germline V and J ends were trimmed by 0 bases and 6 bases, with 7 bases remaining between them. The V gene's germline CDR1 is SGHRS and CDR2 YFSETQ. DNA of the CDR3: TGCGCCAGCAGCTTGGACGGGAGTAATTCACCCCTCCACTTT. Amino acids: CASSLDGSNSPLHF.

This chain links TRBV20-1 with TRBJ2-7; D is unresolved. This CDR3 comprises 14 residues. V lost 3 bases and J lost 2, with 14 bases in between. Germline V gives CDR1 DFQATT, CDR2 SNEGSKA (reference sequence). This CDR3 is CSASFLDGTYEQYF. CDR3 nucleotides: TGCAGTGCTAGTTTCCTGGACGGAACCTACGAGCAGTACTTC.

The chain couples TRBV4-2 to TRBJ2-7, with TRBD1 as a possible D gene (6 bases). The CDR3 extends over 15 amino acids. CDR1 is LGHNA, CDR2 YNFKEQ, per germline. Trimming cost V 0 bases and J 6 bases, with 15 bases left between them. The CDR3 loop reads CASSQDLGTLGEQYF. CDR3 coding DNA: TGTGCCAGCAGCCAAGATTTAGGGACATTAGGCGAGCAGTACTTC.

This clone was seen a single time. The CDR3 protein is CASSLTGGGEAFF. Written as DNA, the CDR3 is TGTGCCAGCAGCTTGACAGGGGGCGGTGAAGCTTTCTTT. The chain uses TRBV7-2 and TRBJ1-1, with 10 bases lining up with TRBD1. This CDR3 has 13 residues. Trimming removed 3 bases from V and 7 bases from J; junction bases left unmatched: 2. Germline V gene sequence: CDR1 SGHTA, CDR2 FQGNSA.

The genes are TRBV4-2 and TRBJ2-7, with 14 bases fitting TRBD2. The trim removed 3 bases at V and 5 bases at J, leaving 15 bases unmatched. CDR1 is LGHNA, CDR2 YNFKEQ, per germline. This CDR3 has 19 amino acids. CDR3 loop: CASSQGTSGGRGVSHEQYF. The CDR3 DNA is TGTGCCAGCAGCCAGGGGACTAGCGGGGGAAGGGGAGTGAGCCACGAGCAGTACTTC.

This chain links TRBV28 with TRBJ2-7; D possibly corresponds to TRBD1 (6 bases). The CDR3 totals 13 residues. CDR1 is MDHEN, CDR2 SYDVKM, per germline. The V end was cut by 8 bases, the J end by 1 base, with 12 bases between. The CDR3 coding sequence is TGTGCCAGCTCAGGACAGCCTTCCTACGAGCAGTACTTC. Translated, it gives CASSGQPSYEQYF.

The chain recombines TRBV29-1 with TRBJ1-2; D might be TRBD1 (6 bases). The germline V gene has CDR1 SQVTM and CDR2 ANQGSEA. This CDR3 contains 12 residues. Trimming took 7 bases from V and 4 from J, leaving 13 bases between them. The DNA of the CDR3 is TGCAGCGCCCAGAGAGGGGGCTATGGCTACACCTTC. Translating it yields CSAQRGGYGYTF.

V gene TRBV25-1 combines with J gene TRBJ1-2, with 7 nucleotides matching TRBD1. CDR1 is MGHDK, CDR2 SYGVNS, per germline. J lost 8 bases, V lost 8 bases, and 11 bases had no gene match. The CDR3 totals 13 residues. CDR3 DNA: TGTGCCAGCGAAGGACAGGCCGGCGGGGGCTACACCTTC. As protein: CASEGQAGGGYTF.